This TCR beta chain comes out of a study of blood T cell repertoires in COVID-19. Looked up from germline, CDR1 is KGHDR and CDR2 is SFDVKD. The junction had 8 bases not matched to a gene; V was cut back by 4 bases and J by 0 bases. This CDR3 has 19 amino acids. Authors' processing steps: Estimation of nucleated cell counts was performed using reference gene primer amplification. Profiling relied on immunoSEQ multiplex PCR, and the TCRdb table lists in-frame clones only, not all of them. V and J calls and clone size are as listed in that table; D and trimming were resolved from the DNA. The sample holds hundreds of thousands of clones, 87% seen once.

This receptor was taken from a woman aged 55 to 70 with COVID-19, enrolled during active disease. Sample: peripheral blood. V is TRBV24-1 and J is TRBJ2-1; 13 nucleotides align to TRBD2. DNA of the CDR3: TGTGCCACCAGTGACTCGACTAGCGGGGGGCAATACTCCTACAATGAGCAGTTCTTC. It is translated as CATSDSTSGGQYSYNEQFF.